The rows below give T cell receptor beta chains drawn from one sample of a study of cytomegalovirus exposure and HLA in healthy donors. Assay used: immunoSEQ multiplex PCR; TCRdb lists only in-frame clones, some missing. Of about 250,000 clones in the sample, more than 75% were seen once. Input material: PBMCs. The source of these receptors is a man younger than 35 in good health and CMV-seropositive. The CDR3 runs from the conserved cysteine through the conserved F or W. A D gene is named only where the DNA matches it firmly.

V,J,D,CDR3,DNA
TRBV5-1,TRBJ1-2,TRBD1,CASSPDIRQGRGGYTF,TGCGCCAGCAGCCCAGATATCCGACAGGGCCGGGGTGGCTACACCTTC
TRBV4-1,TRBJ2-5,NA,CASSQGGYLGAVLKETQYF,TGCGCCAGCAGCCAAGGGGGGTATCTAGGAGCTGTTTTAAAAGAGACCCAGTACTTC
TRBV19,TRBJ1-5,NA,CASSPRRDGWVLAQHF,TGTGCCAGTAGTCCCAGGAGGGACGGGTGGGTGTTGGCCCAGCATTTT
TRBV27,TRBJ1-4,NA,CASRPPWAEKLFF,TGTGCCAGCAGACCTCCCTGGGCAGAAAAACTGTTTTTT
TRBV30,TRBJ2-1,TRBD2,CAWSGGLAGVGTYNEQFF,TGTGCCTGGAGTGGAGGACTAGCGGGAGTGGGTACCTACAATGAGCAGTTCTTC
TRBV19,TRBJ2-7,NA,CASWDGLTYEQYF,TGTGCCAGTTGGGACGGACTTACCTACGAGCAGTACTTC
TRBV5-5,TRBJ2-1,TRBD1,CASSHGTVPNEQFF,TGTGCCAGCAGCCACGGGACAGTGCCCAATGAGCAGTTCTTC
TRBV2,TRBJ2-4,NA,CASSGLAKNIQYF,TGTGCCAGCAGTGGACTAGCCAAAAACATTCAGTACTTC
TRBV6-6,TRBJ2-7,NA,CASSYSPSNSYEQYF,TGTGCCAGCAGTTACTCGCCTAGCAACTCCTACGAGCAGTACTTC
TRBV18,TRBJ1-5,NA,CASSPRGYSNQPQHF,TGTGCCAGCTCACCACGGGGGTATAGCAATCAGCCCCAGCATTTT